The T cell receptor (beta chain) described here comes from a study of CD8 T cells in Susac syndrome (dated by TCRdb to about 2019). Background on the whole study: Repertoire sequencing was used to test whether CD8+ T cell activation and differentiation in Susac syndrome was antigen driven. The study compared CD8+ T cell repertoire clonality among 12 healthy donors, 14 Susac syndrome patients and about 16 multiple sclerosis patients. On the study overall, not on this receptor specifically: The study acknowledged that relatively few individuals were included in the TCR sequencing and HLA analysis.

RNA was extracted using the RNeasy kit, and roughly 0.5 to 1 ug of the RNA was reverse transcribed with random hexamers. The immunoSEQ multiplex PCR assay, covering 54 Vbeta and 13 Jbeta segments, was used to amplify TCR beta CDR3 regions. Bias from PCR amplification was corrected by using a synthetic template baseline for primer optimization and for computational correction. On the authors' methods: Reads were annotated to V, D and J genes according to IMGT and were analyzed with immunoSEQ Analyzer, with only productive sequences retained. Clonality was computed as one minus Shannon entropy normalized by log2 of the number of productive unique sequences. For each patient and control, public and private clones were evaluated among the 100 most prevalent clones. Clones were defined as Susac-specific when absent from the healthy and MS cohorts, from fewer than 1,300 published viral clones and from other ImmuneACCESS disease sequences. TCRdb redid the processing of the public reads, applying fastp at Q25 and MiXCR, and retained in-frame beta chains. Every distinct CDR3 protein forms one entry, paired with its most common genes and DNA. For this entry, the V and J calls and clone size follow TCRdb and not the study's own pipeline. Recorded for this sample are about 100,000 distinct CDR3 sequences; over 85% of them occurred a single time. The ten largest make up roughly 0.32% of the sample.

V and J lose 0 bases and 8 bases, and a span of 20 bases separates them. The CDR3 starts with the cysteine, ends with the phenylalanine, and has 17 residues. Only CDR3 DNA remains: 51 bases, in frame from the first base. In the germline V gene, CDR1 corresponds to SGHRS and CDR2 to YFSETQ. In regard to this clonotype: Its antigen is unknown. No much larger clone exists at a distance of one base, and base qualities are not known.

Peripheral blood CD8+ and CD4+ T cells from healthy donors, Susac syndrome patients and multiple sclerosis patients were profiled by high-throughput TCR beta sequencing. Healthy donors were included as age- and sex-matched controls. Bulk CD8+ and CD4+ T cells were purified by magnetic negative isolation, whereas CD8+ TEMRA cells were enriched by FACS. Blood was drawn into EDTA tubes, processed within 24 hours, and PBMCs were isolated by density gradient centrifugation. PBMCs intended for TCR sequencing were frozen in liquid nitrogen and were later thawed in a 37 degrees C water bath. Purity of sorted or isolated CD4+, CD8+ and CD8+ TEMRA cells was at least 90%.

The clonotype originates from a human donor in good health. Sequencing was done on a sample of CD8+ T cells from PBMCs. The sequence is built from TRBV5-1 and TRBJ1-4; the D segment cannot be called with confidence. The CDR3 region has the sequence CASSLVLPILPTEKLFF. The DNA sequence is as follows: TGCGCCAGCAGCTTGGTATTACCGATTCTACCTACCGAAAAACTGTTTTTT. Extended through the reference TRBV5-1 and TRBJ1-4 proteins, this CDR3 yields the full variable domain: KAGVTQTPRYLIKTRGQQVTLSCSPISGHRSVSWYQQTPGQGLQFLFEYFSETQRNKGNFPGRFSGRQFSNSRSEMNVSTLELGDSALYLCASSLVLPILPTEKLFFGSGTQLSVL.